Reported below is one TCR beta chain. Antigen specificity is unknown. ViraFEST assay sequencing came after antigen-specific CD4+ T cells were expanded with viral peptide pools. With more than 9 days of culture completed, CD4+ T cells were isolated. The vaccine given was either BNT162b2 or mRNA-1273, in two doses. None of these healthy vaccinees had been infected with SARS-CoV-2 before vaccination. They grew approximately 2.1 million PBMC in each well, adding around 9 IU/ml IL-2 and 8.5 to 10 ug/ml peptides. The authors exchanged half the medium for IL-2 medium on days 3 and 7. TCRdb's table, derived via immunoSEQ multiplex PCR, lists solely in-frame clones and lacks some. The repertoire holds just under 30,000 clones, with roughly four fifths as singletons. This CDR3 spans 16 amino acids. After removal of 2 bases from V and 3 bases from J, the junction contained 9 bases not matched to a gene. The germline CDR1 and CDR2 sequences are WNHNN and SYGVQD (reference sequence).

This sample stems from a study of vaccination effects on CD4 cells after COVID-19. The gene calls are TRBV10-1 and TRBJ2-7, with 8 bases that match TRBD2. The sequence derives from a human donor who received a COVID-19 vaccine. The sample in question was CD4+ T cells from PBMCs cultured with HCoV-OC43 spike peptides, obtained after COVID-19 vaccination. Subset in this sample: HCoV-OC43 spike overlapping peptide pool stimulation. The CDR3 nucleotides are TGCGCCAGCAGTGAGATCCCGGGACTAGGCTACTACGAGCAGTACTTC. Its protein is CASSEIPGLGYYEQYF.